These T cell receptor beta chains were read from a single sample in a study of cytomegalovirus exposure and HLA in healthy donors. Assay used: immunoSEQ multiplex PCR; TCRdb lists only in-frame clones, some missing. The table includes approximately 190,000 clones, more than 75% detected once. What was sequenced was PBMCs. These receptors all come from a woman in her forties or fifties in good health and CMV-seropositive. Both conserved end residues are part of each CDR3. The D gene is left open where the match is weak. Size tells how often a clone was seen (once, few, many) or the class of an expanded clone, and some rows leave it out.

D gene,J gene,clone size,V gene,CDR3 DNA,CDR3 protein
NA,TRBJ2-3,NA,TRBV7-5,TGTGCCAGCACCCCGGGGGATTTGGCAGATACGCAGTATTTT,CASTPGDLADTQYF
TRBD2,TRBJ2-1,few,TRBV13,TGTGCCAGCAGCCCAAGGAGCGGGGGGGCCGATGAGCAGTTCTTC,CASSPRSGGADEQFF
TRBD2,TRBJ2-3,NA,TRBV10-2,TGCGCCAGCAGGGGACTAGCGGGGGGGCAGGCAGATACGCAGTATTTT,CASRGLAGGQADTQYF
TRBD1,TRBJ1-4,NA,TRBV7-9,TGTGCCAGCAGCTTCCAGGGGGGTCGTGAAAAACTGTTTTTT,CASSFQGGREKLFF
NA,TRBJ2-7,NA,TRBV5-1,TGCGCCAGCTCCGAGAGCGCCTCCTCCTACGAGCAGTACTTC,CASSESASSYEQYF
NA,TRBJ1-2,NA,TRBV7-3,TGTGCCAGCAGCCAAATGGGGGGCTATGGCTACACCTTC,CASSQMGGYGYTF
TRBD1,TRBJ1-6,NA,TRBV28,TGTGCCAGCAGCCACAGGGGTGTTAATTCACCCCTCCACTTT,CASSHRGVNSPLHF
TRBD2,TRBJ2-1,NA,TRBV2,TGTGCCAGCAGGCTAGCGGGGGGGAATGAGCAGTTCTTC,CASRLAGGNEQFF
NA,TRBJ2-7,NA,TRBV18,TGTGCCAGCTCACCCCGGGACACAACCTACGAGCAGTACTTC,CASSPRDTTYEQYF
TRBD1,TRBJ2-7,once,TRBV28,TGTGCCAGCAGTTTACCCGGGACAGGCTCCTACGAGCAGTACTTC,CASSLPGTGSYEQYF
TRBD1,TRBJ2-6,NA,TRBV15,TGTGCCACCAGCAGAGGGACAGGCGACTCTGGGGCCAACGTCCTGACTTTC,CATSRGTGDSGANVLTF
NA,TRBJ1-1,NA,TRBV5-1,TGCGCCAGCAGCTCCTCTACTATATCGCCCCTGAACACTGAAGCTTTCTTT,CASSSSTISPLNTEAFF
NA,TRBJ1-1,NA,TRBV11-2,TGTGCCAGCAGCTCGTCCTTCCCCCAGGGTATGAACACTGAAGCTTTCTTT,CASSSSFPQGMNTEAFF
NA,TRBJ2-3,NA,TRBV20-1,TGCAGTGGGACAGTTTCAGATACGCAGTATTTT,CSGTVSDTQYF
TRBD1,TRBJ1-6,NA,TRBV7-6,TGTGCCAGCTCGCCACAGGGGAATTCACCCCTCCACTTT,CASSPQGNSPLHF
NA,TRBJ2-1,NA,TRBV30,TGTGCCTGGAGCCCCCGGGATCCCTCCTACAATGAGCAGTTCTTC,CAWSPRDPSYNEQFF
NA,TRBJ1-5,NA,TRBV6-1,TGTGCCAGCAGTGACAGTTACAATCAGCCCCAGCATTTT,CASSDSYNQPQHF
TRBD2,TRBJ2-5,NA,TRBV18,TGTGCCAGCTCACCAATCGTAAGGACTAGCGGCCAAGAGACCCAGTACTTC,CASSPIVRTSGQETQYF
NA,TRBJ1-2,NA,TRBV5-1,TGCGCCAGCAGTCGGTCAGGCGATGGCTACACCTTC,CASSRSGDGYTF
TRBD1,TRBJ2-7,NA,TRBV7-2,TGTGCCAGCAGCTCGGACAGGGGCGAGGTCTACGAGCAGTACTTC,CASSSDRGEVYEQYF
TRBD1,TRBJ2-5,once,TRBV28,TGTGCCAGCAGGGGGGTGGGGGGACAGGGGGTTGAGACCCAGTACTTC,CASRGVGGQGVETQYF
TRBD1,TRBJ1-4,NA,TRBV13,TGTGCCAGCAGCTTGGGACAGGGGCAATTGAATGAAAAACTGTTTTTT,CASSLGQGQLNEKLFF
NA,TRBJ1-5,NA,TRBV6-1,TGTGCCAGCAGTGAGGGGGGAGCAAGGCAGCCCCAGCATTTT,CASSEGGARQPQHF
TRBD2,TRBJ2-1,NA,TRBV5-6,TGTGCCAGCAGCTTTGGGCTAGCGGGGAACAATGAGCAGTTCTTC,CASSFGLAGNNEQFF